Each of the 21 T cell receptor beta chains below was sequenced from the same sample in a study of blood T cells in healthy people across ages. Combining a sample-barcoded 5' primer with a J-beta primer mix, a second PCR ran for roughly 7 to 12 cycles. TCRdb redid the calling of the 5' RACE reads with MiXCR, one entry per CDR3 protein. The profile shows about 1,400,000 distinct CDR3 sequences, around 59% of them singletons. Sequencing was performed on blood. These receptors came from a man aged 18 to 30 in good health.

The chain employs TRBV6-6 and TRBJ2-7; 9 positions match TRBD2. Trimming at V came to 0 bases and at J to 6 bases, leaving 9 bases not matched to a gene. The germline CDR1 and CDR2 sequences are MNHNY and SVGAGI (reference sequence). This CDR3 has 16 amino acids. CDR3 residues: CASSYSITSGRLEQYF. In DNA form, the CDR3 reads TGTGCCAGCAGTTACTCGATAACTAGCGGGCGCCTCGAGCAGTACTTC.

Only a few counts were recorded for this clonotype. The chain has TRBV12-3 or TRBV12-4 and TRBJ2-7; weak D call: TRBD1 (5 bases). V lost 6 bases and J lost 7, with 16 bases in between. The CDR3 consists of 13 residues. The CDR3 DNA follows: TGTGCCAGCAGACTAATTCAGGGCCAGGAGCAGTACTTC. Amino acids: CASRLIQGQEQYF.

The gene calls are TRBV27 and TRBJ2-5; D remains ambiguous. The last part of the DNA fits TRBJ2-7 better; the J call may be wrong. Germline V gene sequence: CDR1 MNHEY, CDR2 SMNVEV (reference sequence). This CDR3 contains 14 residues. The CDR3 sequence is CASSDIDLPYEQYF. The DNA of the CDR3 is TGTGCCAGCAGTGATATAGATCTTCCATACGAGCAGTACTTC.

Many counts were recorded for this clonotype. The chain combines TRBV29-1 with TRBJ2-1, with D uncertain. Germline V gives CDR1 SQVTM, CDR2 ANQGSEA. This CDR3 spans 14 amino acids. V was shortened by 7 bases and J by 3 bases, with 16 bases between the two germline ends. CDR3 coding DNA: TGCAGCGCCAACCAACCTGCCTTCTACAATGAGCAGTTCTTC. Translating it yields CSANQPAFYNEQFF.

In this sample, this clonotype turned up a few times. This chain joins TRBV5-5 and TRBJ2-7; 9 nucleotides line up with TRBD1. In germline, CDR1 is SGHKS, CDR2 YYEKEE (reference sequence). The V segment lost 7 bases and the J segment 1 base; nucleotides outside the gene matches: 6. This CDR3 is built from 14 residues. Here the CDR3 reads CASDGTGYSYEQYF. CDR3 bases: TGTGCCAGCGATGGGACAGGGTATTCCTACGAGCAGTACTTC.

V usage is TRBV27 and J usage is TRBJ1-2, with D uncertain. CDR1 and CDR2 from the germline V gene are MNHEY and SMNVEV (reference sequence). This CDR3 is built from 14 residues. The ends were cut back, 0 bases at V and 7 bases at J, with 12 bases in the middle. The CDR3 DNA reads as TGTGCCAGCAGTTTATCCCCTGTTTATGGTGGCTACACCTTC. It translates to CASSLSPVYGGYTF.

The V call is TRBV24-1, the J call TRBJ1-5, with a weak D call TRBD1 (5 bases). The CDR3 is 14 residues long. The V and J ends lost 5 bases and 5 bases respectively, with 12 bases between them. Germline V gene data show CDR1 as KGHDR and CDR2 as SFDVKD. The CDR3 loop reads CATSVAGSYQPQHF. In nucleotides, the CDR3 is TGTGCCACCAGTGTGGCAGGGTCGTATCAGCCCCAGCATTTT.

The chain links TRBV12-3 or TRBV12-4 to TRBJ2-3; D unclear. Trimming cost V 3 bases and J 1 base, with 11 bases left between them. The CDR3 covers 15 residues. This CDR3 is CASSFGFSGTDTQYF. The CDR3 bases are TGTGCCAGCAGTTTCGGGTTCTCCGGCACAGATACGCAGTATTTT.

In this sample, this clonotype turned up many times. The chain joins TRBV27 to TRBJ1-1; D remains unclear. The CDR3 runs to 13 residues. V lost 2 bases to trimming and J lost 0 bases, with 4 bases between them. CDR1 and CDR2 from the germline V gene are MNHEY and SMNVEV (reference sequence). CDR3 DNA sequence: TGTGCCAGCAGTTTAGACTTGAACACTGAAGCTTTCTTT. Its protein is CASSLDLNTEAFF.

The chain couples TRBV27 to TRBJ2-4; TRBD2 agrees at 10 bases. The end of the DNA fits TRBJ2-7 better, so the J call may be wrong. The CDR3 sequence is 16 residues long. Germline V gene data show CDR1 as MNHEY and CDR2 as SMNVEV (reference sequence). DNA for the CDR3: TGTGCCAGCAGCCCGGGACTAGCGACGATTTACTACGAGCAGTACTTC. Protein product: CASSPGLATIYYEQYF.

The chain recombines TRBV2 with TRBJ2-7, with TRBD2 identical over 8 bases. CDR1 and CDR2 from the germline V gene are SNHLY and FYNNEI. The CDR3 extends over 14 amino acids. V was pared by 4 bases and J by 6 bases, with 8 bases of the junction left unmatched. The CDR3 sequence: CASSGGTRTGEQYF. In DNA form, the CDR3 reads TGTGCCAGCAGTGGGGGGACTAGAACAGGCGAGCAGTACTTC.

The V call is TRBV6-2 or TRBV6-3, the J call TRBJ2-7; the D is unclear. V was cut by 4 bases and J by 8 bases, with 18 bases left in between. CDR1 and CDR2 (germline): MNHEY, SVGEGT. The CDR3 is made up of 14 amino acids. The CDR3, as DNA: TGTGCCAGCAGTTCCTCCCACCCTCCTACGAAGCAGTACTTC. Translation: CASSSSHPPTKQYF.

The gene calls are TRBV5-1 and TRBJ1-6, with no clear D. Germline V gene lookup returns CDR1 SGHRS and CDR2 YFSETQ. This CDR3 is 15 amino acids long. The V end was cut by 0 bases, the J end by 10 bases, with 14 bases between. This CDR3 is CASSLETASRSPLHF. The CDR3 bases are TGCGCCAGCAGCTTGGAAACAGCCTCAAGGTCACCCCTCCACTTT.

CDR3 sequence: CSAPPQGRNEQFF. CDR3 coding DNA: TGCAGTGCCCCCCCCCAGGGGAGGAATGAGCAGTTCTTC. V usage is TRBV20-1 and J usage is TRBJ2-1; D could derive from TRBD1 or TRBD2 (6 bases each). Trimming stripped 6 bases from V and 7 bases from J, with 16 bases between. The CDR3 runs to 13 residues. Germline V gives CDR1 DFQATT, CDR2 SNEGSKA (reference sequence).

This clonotype has just a few counts. Written as DNA, the CDR3 is TGCAGCGCCTCTACCAGGAGCTCCTACGAGCAGTACTTC. This sequence encodes CSASTRSSYEQYF. The chain recombines TRBV29-1 with TRBJ2-7; D is ambiguous. Trimming pared 7 bases from V and 0 bases from J, leaving 13 bases between. Germline assignment: CDR1 SQVTM and CDR2 ANQGSEA. The length of the CDR3 is 13 residues.

This chain connects TRBV7-9 to TRBJ2-7; the D gene is possibly TRBD2 (5 bases). Germline assignment: CDR1 SEHNR and CDR2 FQNEAQ (reference sequence). The CDR3 runs 17 residues. V was shortened by 5 bases and J by 4 bases, with 24 bases between the two germline ends. CDR3 sequence reads: CASSPLGREGIFYEQYF. The CDR3 DNA is TGTGCCAGCAGCCCACTCGGCCGGGAAGGGATCTTTTACGAGCAGTACTTC.

The chain links TRBV12-3 or TRBV12-4 to TRBJ2-6, with 8 bases fitting TRBD1. This CDR3 is 14 amino acids long. Trimming removed 7 bases from V and 12 bases from J; junction bases left unmatched: 11. The CDR3 here is CASKQDRDGVVLTF. The DNA of the CDR3 is TGTGCCAGCAAGCAGGACAGGGATGGTGTCGTCCTGACTTTC.

This rearrangement joins TRBV13 to TRBJ2-7; 8 positions agree with TRBD1. This CDR3 spans 15 amino acids. Germline values: CDR1 PRHDT, CDR2 FYEKMQ (reference sequence). Unmatched junction bases numbered 7, after V lost 5 bases and J lost 1 base. The CDR3 reads CASSPGTGISYEQYF. DNA for the CDR3: TGTGCCAGCAGCCCAGGGACAGGAATATCCTACGAGCAGTACTTC.

The chain links TRBV27 to TRBJ2-1; TRBD2 agrees at 11 bases. CDR1 is MNHEY, CDR2 SMNVEV, per germline (reference sequence). There are 16 residues in the CDR3. The J segment lost 7 bases and the V segment lost 5 bases, leaving 10 bases of the junction unmatched. In DNA, the CDR3 is TGTGCCAGCAGTGGAATAGCGGGGGGGGTGGGTAATGAGCAGTTCTTC. Encoded protein: CASSGIAGGVGNEQFF.

The genes are TRBV2 and TRBJ2-7; D might be TRBD2 (5 bases). The CDR3 is 13 amino acids. Trimming shortened V by 6 bases and J by 6 bases, and 15 bases separated the two germline ends. Looked up from germline, CDR1 is SNHLY and CDR2 is FYNNEI. Written as DNA, the CDR3 is TGTGCCAGCAGGGCTCTAGCCGGGTCCGAGCAGTACTTC. Its protein product is CASRALAGSEQYF.

The chain combines TRBV28 with TRBJ1-4, with 7 bases identical to TRBD1. The CDR3 totals 15 residues. V lost 5 bases, J lost 1 base, and 4 bases stayed unmatched. The germline V gene has CDR1 MDHEN and CDR2 SYDVKM. Here the CDR3 DNA reads TGTGCCAGCAGTACCGCAGGGGGAACTAATGAAAAACTGTTTTTT. Residues: CASSTAGGTNEKLFF.